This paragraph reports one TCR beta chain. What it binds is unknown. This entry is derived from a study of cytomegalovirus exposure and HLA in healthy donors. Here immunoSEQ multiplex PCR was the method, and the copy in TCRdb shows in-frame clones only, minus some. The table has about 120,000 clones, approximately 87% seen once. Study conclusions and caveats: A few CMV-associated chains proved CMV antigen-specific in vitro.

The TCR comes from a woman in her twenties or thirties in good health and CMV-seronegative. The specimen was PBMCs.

CDR3 nucleotides: TGTGCCAGCAGCCGAGGACAGGGCAATTTCAATTCACCCCTCCACTTT. This gives the protein CASSRGQGNFNSPLHF. The chain uses TRBV11-2 and TRBJ1-6; TRBD1 aligns across 8 bases. Germline loops: CDR1 SGHAT, CDR2 FQNNGV. This CDR3 comprises 16 residues. The ends lost 5 bases at V and 7 bases at J; junction bases unmatched: 10.